Listed below are T cell receptor beta chains from one sample, sequenced in a study of T-cell reconstitution after alpha-beta-depleted transplantation in children. TCRdb recomputed calls from the PCR reads with MiXCR, one row per CDR3 protein. The table shows 500,000 to 650,000 distinct CDR3 sequences, with around 10% occurring only once. The specimen was PBMCs, mostly from graft donor cells, collected 180 days after TCRalphabeta/CD19-depleted stem cell transplant. These receptors all stem from a female patient aged 2-9 years who had a stem cell transplant for aplastic anemia, so the T cells may come from the graft donor. Both conserved end residues are part of each CDR3. D genes are given only for firm matches. Not every row has a clone size; where given, it reads once, few, many or a size class.

D gene: .
J gene: TRBJ2-1
clone size: few
CDR3 length: 13
V gene: TRBV20-1
CDR3 DNA: TGCAGTGCTAGTGGACAGATCTTTTATGAGCAGTTCTTC
CDR3 protein: CSASGQIFYEQFF

D gene: .
J gene: TRBJ2-5
clone size: .
CDR3 length: 12
V gene: TRBV29-1
CDR3 DNA: TGCAGCGCTGAGGGACACCAAGAGACCCAGTACTTC
CDR3 protein: CSAEGHQETQYF

D gene: TRBD2
J gene: TRBJ2-3
clone size: few
CDR3 length: 14
V gene: TRBV10-2
CDR3 DNA: TGCGCCAGCACATATAGCGGGAGGACAGATACGCAGTATTTT
CDR3 protein: CASTYSGRTDTQYF

D gene: TRBD1
J gene: TRBJ2-7
clone size: .
CDR3 length: 19
V gene: TRBV28
CDR3 DNA: TGTGCCAGCAGTTCCCTAACGATTACACCGGGACAGGGCGCGTGGGAGCAGTACTTC
CDR3 protein: CASSSLTITPGQGAWEQYF

D gene: .
J gene: TRBJ1-3
clone size: many
CDR3 length: 15
V gene: TRBV20-1
CDR3 DNA: TGCAGTGCTAGAGTGCCAGGGAGCTCTGGAAACACCATATATTTT
CDR3 protein: CSARVPGSSGNTIYF

D gene: .
J gene: TRBJ2-3
clone size: .
CDR3 length: 14
V gene: TRBV20-1
CDR3 DNA: TGCAGTGCTAGAGATCAGGCTAGGGGGGGTACGCAGTATTTT
CDR3 protein: CSARDQARGGTQYF

D gene: TRBD1
J gene: TRBJ1-1
clone size: .
CDR3 length: 14
V gene: TRBV20-1
CDR3 DNA: TGCAGTGCTAGATACAGGGGAGGCAACACTGAAGCTTTCTTT
CDR3 protein: CSARYRGGNTEAFF

D gene: .
J gene: TRBJ2-5
clone size: few
CDR3 length: 14
V gene: TRBV12-3/TRBV12-4
CDR3 DNA: TGTGCCAGCAGTTTAATGAACGGCCAAGAGACCCAGTACTTC
CDR3 protein: CASSLMNGQETQYF

D gene: TRBD2
J gene: TRBJ2-1
clone size: few
CDR3 length: 15
V gene: TRBV19
CDR3 DNA: TGTGCCAGTAGTATTACTAGCGGGAGGGCTAATGAGCAGTTCTTC
CDR3 protein: CASSITSGRANEQFF

D gene: .
J gene: TRBJ2-4
clone size: many
CDR3 length: 16
V gene: TRBV7-2
CDR3 DNA: TGTGCCAGCAGCGTCCGACCAAAACTTGCCAAAAACATTCAGTACTTC
CDR3 protein: CASSVRPKLAKNIQYF

D gene: TRBD2
J gene: TRBJ2-1
clone size: few
CDR3 length: 14
V gene: TRBV6-2/TRBV6-3
CDR3 DNA: TGTGCCAGCAACCTAGCGGGAGGGTACGATGAGCAGTTCTTC
CDR3 protein: CASNLAGGYDEQFF